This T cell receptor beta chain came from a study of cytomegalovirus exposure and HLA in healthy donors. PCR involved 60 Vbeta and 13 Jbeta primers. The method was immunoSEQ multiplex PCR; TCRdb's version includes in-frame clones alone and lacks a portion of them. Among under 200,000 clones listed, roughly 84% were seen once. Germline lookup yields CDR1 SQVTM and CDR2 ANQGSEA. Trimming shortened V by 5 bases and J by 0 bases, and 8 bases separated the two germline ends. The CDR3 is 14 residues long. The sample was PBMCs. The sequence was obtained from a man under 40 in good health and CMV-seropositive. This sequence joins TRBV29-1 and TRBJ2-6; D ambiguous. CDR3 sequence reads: CSVSDISGANVLTF. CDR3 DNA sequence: TGCAGCGTTTCCGACATCTCTGGGGCCAACGTCCTGACTTTC.